The 31 T cell receptor beta chains below were found in one sample sequenced in a study of blood T cells in healthy people across ages. Together with a sample-barcoded 5' primer, a J-beta primer mix was included in a second PCR lasting about 6 to 11 cycles. TCRdb fed the 5' RACE reads into MiXCR, producing one record per CDR3 protein. The sample has hundreds of thousands of distinct CDR3 sequences, around 24% seen once. This sample also appeared in a second study, on T cells of mothers and their children.

The sample was blood. The source is a boy between 10 and 17 years old in good health.

The chain couples TRBV12-3 or TRBV12-4 to TRBJ2-7; maybe TRBD1 (6 bases). Trimming cost V 3 bases and J 5 bases, with 8 bases left between them. The length of the CDR3 is 12 residues. The CDR3 sequence is CASSFQGHEQYF. As DNA, the CDR3 is TGTGCCAGCAGTTTCCAGGGGCACGAGCAGTACTTC.

This clonotype was seen at least ten times. The CDR3 is CASSFGQPGGANVLTF. The CDR3 DNA sequence: TGTGCCAGCAGCTTTGGACAGCCGGGGGGGGCCAACGTCCTGACTTTC. The chain has TRBV7-9 and TRBJ2-6; the D gene is possibly TRBD1 (6 bases). Germline CDR1 is SEHNR and CDR2 is FQNEAQ (reference sequence). Trimming took 3 bases from V and 4 from J, leaving 13 bases between them. The CDR3 runs 16 residues.

This clonotype was seen a few times. The rearrangement joins TRBV28 to TRBJ1-4; TRBD1 might be the D (6 bases). CDR1 is MDHEN, CDR2 SYDVKM, per germline. CDR3 size: 14 residues. Trimming stripped 3 bases from V and 8 bases from J, with 13 bases between. The CDR3 protein is CASSFSGAAEKLFF. The DNA for the CDR3 is TGTGCCAGCAGTTTTTCAGGGGCTGCCGAAAAACTGTTTTTT.

This clonotype has ten or more counts. CDR3 residues: CASSQDRMGSGELFF. In DNA, the CDR3 is TGCGCCAGCAGCCAAGATCGTATGGGTTCCGGGGAGCTGTTTTTT. This chain connects TRBV4-3 to TRBJ2-2; D unresolved. The CDR3 covers 15 residues. Per germline, CDR1 LGHNA and CDR2 YSLEER. V was trimmed by 0 bases and J by 6 bases, leaving 11 bases between them.

The CDR3, as DNA: TGTGCCAGCAGTTACCCGATCTCACCCCTCCACTTT. It encodes CASSYPISPLHF. The rearrangement joins TRBV6-2 or TRBV6-3 to TRBJ1-6; D is uncertain. V was cut by 2 bases and J by 10 bases, with 6 bases left in between. Germline CDR1 and CDR2: MNHEY and SVGEGT. This CDR3 region has 12 residues.

The rearrangement links TRBV7-6 to TRBJ1-3, with 7 positions matching TRBD1. Germline V lookup: CDR1 SGHVS, CDR2 FNYEAQ. CDR3 length: 17 amino acids. V lost 1 base and J lost 0; bases outside the gene matches: 6. CDR3 loop: CASSLEGASSSGNTIYF. Here the CDR3 DNA reads TGTGCCAGCAGCTTAGAGGGGGCGTCGAGCTCTGGAAACACCATATATTTT.

This clonotype was counted once. The chain joins TRBV20-1 to TRBJ2-7; tentative D call: TRBD1 (6 bases). Germline lookup yields CDR1 DFQATT and CDR2 SNEGSKA (reference sequence). The CDR3 sequence is 12 residues long. Trimming took 2 bases from V and 5 from J, leaving 10 bases between them. The CDR3 loop reads CSARYREHEQYF. For the CDR3, the DNA is TGCAGTGCTAGATACAGGGAGCACGAGCAGTACTTC.

The chain couples TRBV10-3 to TRBJ2-5; D might be TRBD1 (5 bases). Near its end, the DNA agrees better with TRBJ2-7, so the J call may be wrong. This CDR3 comprises 15 residues. The germline V gene encodes CDR1 ENHRY and CDR2 SYGVKD. The CDR3 DNA reads as TGTGCCATCAGTGCAGCCGGACAAAGTTCCTACGAGCAGTACTTC. It is translated as CAISAAGQSSYEQYF.

The chain is built from TRBV6-1 and TRBJ2-5, with D tentatively TRBD1 (6 bases). Germline V lookup: CDR1 MNHNS, CDR2 SASEGT. The CDR3 spans 12 residues. Trimming took off 7 bases at V and 5 bases at J, with 11 bases between the two ends. The CDR3 DNA is TGTGCCAGCAAAAACCAGGGGGAGACCCAGTACTTC. This translates into CASKNQGETQYF.

This clonotype was counted at least ten times. V usage is TRBV7-2 and J usage is TRBJ2-7, with 8 positions matching TRBD2. The trim removed 5 bases at V and 5 bases at J, leaving 11 bases unmatched. The CDR3 extends over 15 amino acids. CDR1 SGHTA and CDR2 FQGNSA come from the germline V gene. The CDR3 loop reads CASSLKREPPHEQYF. The CDR3 nucleotides are TGTGCCAGCAGCCTGAAGCGGGAGCCCCCTCACGAGCAGTACTTC.

This clonotype was seen a handful of times. The CDR3 reads CASSNSGGATKNIQYF. In DNA form, the CDR3 reads TGTGCCAGCAGCAATTCGGGGGGGGCTACCAAAAACATTCAGTACTTC. The chain uses TRBV21-1 and TRBJ2-4; TRBD1, the D gene given by the table, was not confirmed from the DNA. TRBV21-1 is labeled a pseudogene. The CDR3 spans 16 residues.

This clonotype was observed a handful of times. Relative to the germline gene, one junction end is altered; a read error may explain this. V is TRBV24-1 and J is TRBJ2-1; D is ambiguous. The CDR3 runs 12 residues. CDR1 and CDR2 (germline): KGHDR, SFDVKD. CDR3 sequence: CVTSSYSNEQFF. The CDR3 coding sequence is TGTGTCACCAGCTCTTACTCCAATGAGCAGTTCTTC.

V is TRBV29-1 and J is TRBJ2-4, with D unclear. CDR1 is SQVTM and CDR2 is ANQGSEA in the germline V gene. The V end was cut by 4 bases, the J end by 4 bases, with 20 bases between. The CDR3 consists of 16 residues. Here the CDR3 reads CSVVDGIVQAKNIQYF. CDR3 DNA sequence: TGCAGCGTTGTTGATGGGATTGTGCAGGCAAAAAACATTCAGTACTTC.

CDR3 coding DNA: TGCAGCGTTGGGCCGGGCCCCTCTGGGGCCAACGTCCTGACTTTC. This codes for CSVGPGPSGANVLTF. The chain carries TRBV29-1 and TRBJ2-6, with D hard to call. Germline V gene sequence: CDR1 SQVTM, CDR2 ANQGSEA. The length of the CDR3 is 15 residues. The V end lost 4 bases, the J end lost 0 bases, and 10 bases lay between the germline ends.

This sequence joins TRBV30 and TRBJ2-7, with D possibly being TRBD1 or TRBD2 (7 bases each). Germline lookup yields CDR1 GTSNPN and CDR2 SVGIG (reference sequence). Trimming left V 0 bases short and J 3 bases short, with 12 bases between. This CDR3 has 14 amino acids. The CDR3 region is CAWSVGRGGYEQYF. Written as DNA, the CDR3 is TGTGCCTGGAGTGTGGGCAGGGGGGGCTACGAGCAGTACTTC.

The chain has TRBV3-1 and TRBJ2-5; 8 bases map to TRBD1. The J call may be in error: the DNA end matches TRBJ2-7 better. CDR3 size: 16 residues. CDR1 is LGHDT, CDR2 YNNKEL, per germline (reference sequence). For the CDR3, the DNA is TGTGCCAGCAGCCTTCTCAGGGGGCGTGCGTTTAACGAGCAGTACTTC. Translating gives CASSLLRGRAFNEQYF.

This clonotype has a handful of counts. The V call is TRBV18, the J call TRBJ2-1; 8 bases line up with TRBD2. Germline V CDR1 and CDR2: KGHSH, LQKENI. This CDR3 has 16 amino acids. The J segment lost 2 bases and the V segment lost 1 base, leaving 4 bases of the junction unmatched. The CDR3 is CASSPLRGGTYNEQFF. The CDR3 DNA is TGTGCCAGCTCACCACTCCGGGGGGGTACCTACAATGAGCAGTTCTTC.

The chain's CDR3 is CASSPVGVPTYEQYF. The CDR3 nucleotides are TGTGCCAGCAGCCCCGTCGGGGTACCGACCTACGAGCAGTACTTC. V gene TRBV6-6 combines with J gene TRBJ2-1; the D gene is possibly TRBD2 (5 bases). Near its end, the DNA agrees better with TRBJ2-7, so the J call may be wrong. Germline V CDR1 and CDR2: MNHNY, SVGAGI (reference sequence). CDR3 length: 15 residues.

V is TRBV5-1 and J is TRBJ1-1, with 10 bases aligning to TRBD1. The CDR3 has 12 residues. Looked up from germline, CDR1 is SGHRS and CDR2 is YFSETQ. Unmatched junction bases numbered 2, after V lost 3 bases and J lost 9 bases. The CDR3, as DNA: TGCGCCAGCAGCTCGACAGGGGGCCAAGCTTTCTTT. It specifies CASSSTGGQAFF. Combining the CDR3 with reference TRBV5-1 and TRBJ1-1 gives the whole variable domain KAGVTQTPRYLIKTRGQQVTLSCSPISGHRSVSWYQQTPGQGLQFLFEYFSETQRNKGNFPGRFSGRQFSNSRSEMNVSTLELGDSALYLCASSSTGGQAFFGQGTRLTVV.

The rearrangement links TRBV6-5 to TRBJ2-5, with 13 bases lining up with TRBD2. Judging by the DNA end, TRBJ2-7 fits better; the J call may be wrong. CDR1 MNHEY and CDR2 SVGAGI come from the germline V gene. The CDR3 runs 16 residues. CDR3 DNA: TGTGCCAGCAGTTACTTGACTAGCGGGGGGTTGTACGAGCAGTACTTC. Protein sequence: CASSYLTSGGLYEQYF.

This chain connects TRBV20-1 to TRBJ2-1; TRBD2 matches 13 bases. The CDR3 spans 17 residues. V shed 6 bases, J shed 5 bases, and the junction held 13 bases outside the gene matches. CDR1 is DFQATT, CDR2 SNEGSKA, per germline (reference sequence). CDR3: CSALATSGRARDNEQFF. The CDR3 DNA sequence: TGCAGTGCCCTAGCAACTAGCGGGAGGGCCCGTGACAATGAGCAGTTCTTC.

The CDR3 DNA is TGTGCCAGCAGCTTAAGGGGAGCTGGGTCCGGGGAGCTGTTTTTT. Translation: CASSLRGAGSGELFF. V is TRBV7-2 and J is TRBJ2-2; D is possibly TRBD1 or TRBD2 (5 bases each). Per germline, CDR1 SGHTA and CDR2 FQGNSA. Deletions cut 2 bases from V and 6 bases from J, with 13 bases between. The CDR3 consists of 15 residues.

This clonotype has more than one count but fewer than ten. The chain employs TRBV6-5 and TRBJ1-4, with unresolved D. The CDR3 is made up of 15 amino acids. Trimming stripped 4 bases from V and 3 bases from J, with 12 bases between. Germline CDR1 and CDR2: MNHEY and SVGAGI. CDR3 sequence: CASSSAGAANEKLFF. In DNA, the CDR3 is TGTGCCAGCAGTTCCGCTGGAGCGGCTAATGAAAAACTGTTTTTT.

The rearrangement uses TRBV7-2 and TRBJ2-1, with 7 bases matching TRBD2. Germline CDR1 reads SGHTA; CDR2 reads FQGNSA. This CDR3 has 14 amino acids. Germline trimming cut 4 bases from V and 2 bases from J; bases unmatched to any gene: 2. DNA of the CDR3: TGTGCCAGCAGCTCACTAGCGACCTACAATGAGCAGTTCTTC. Its protein product is CASSSLATYNEQFF.

This chain links TRBV7-9 with TRBJ2-3; perhaps TRBD1 as D (6 bases). The V gene's germline CDR1 is SEHNR and CDR2 FQNEAQ (reference sequence). The CDR3 has 14 residues. V lost 5 bases to trimming and J lost 5 bases, with 14 bases between them. Here the CDR3 reads CASSSIQGKDTQYF. As DNA, the CDR3 is TGTGCCAGCAGCAGCATCCAGGGGAAAGATACGCAGTATTTT.

Written as DNA, the CDR3 is TGTGCCAGCAGTCCGCGACTAGCGGGGGGCGGAGAGCAGTACTTC. It translates to CASSPRLAGGGEQYF. The chain joins TRBV27 to TRBJ2-7, with 13 bases that match TRBD2. CDR3 length equals 15 residues. The ends lost 5 bases at V and 7 bases at J; junction bases unmatched: 8. Germline lookup yields CDR1 MNHEY and CDR2 SMNVEV (reference sequence).

This clonotype came up once. The chain has TRBV28 and TRBJ2-3; no clear D. Germline V gives CDR1 MDHEN, CDR2 SYDVKM. This CDR3 is 15 amino acids long. The ends were cut back, 6 bases at V and 0 bases at J, with 13 bases in the middle. In DNA, the CDR3 is TGTGCCAGCAGCCATCAGGTGGGGAGCACAGATACGCAGTATTTT. The encoded protein is CASSHQVGSTDTQYF. The variable domain in full, completed from reference TRBV28 and TRBJ2-3, reads DVKVTQSSRYLVKRTGEKVFLECVQDMDHENMFWYRQDPGLGLRLIYFSYDVKMKEKGDIPEGYSVSREKKERFSLILESASTNQTSMYLCASSHQVGSTDTQYFGPGTRLTVL.

J is TRBJ2-5 and V is TRBV19; 7 positions agree with TRBD2. With 3 bases clipped from V and 3 bases from J, the junction kept 10 bases outside the gene matches. CDR3 length: 16 residues. The germline V gene encodes CDR1 LNHDA and CDR2 SQIVND (reference sequence). As DNA, the CDR3 is TGTGCCAGTAGTATCCGAGCGGGGATAGGTAAAGAGACCCAGTACTTC. Protein sequence: CASSIRAGIGKETQYF.

This clonotype occurred a few times. The V call is TRBV10-3, the J call TRBJ2-3; D is undetermined. This CDR3 is 11 amino acids long. Germline CDR1 ENHRY, CDR2 SYGVKD. Trimming stripped 6 bases from V and 3 bases from J, with 4 bases between. CDR3 sequence (DNA): TGTGCCATCAGCCAGACAGATACGCAGTATTTT. This codes for CAISQTDTQYF.

This chain joins TRBV12-3 or TRBV12-4 and TRBJ1-2; D remains unclear. The CDR3 has 12 amino acids. Trimming removed 2 bases from V and 8 bases from J, with 9 bases in between. The CDR3 loop is CASSLSRWGYTF. CDR3 nucleotide sequence: TGTGCCAGCAGTTTATCCCGGTGGGGCTACACCTTC.

This clonotype was observed at least ten times. The chain combines TRBV2 with TRBJ2-5; 7 positions match TRBD2. V shed 11 bases and J 2 bases; nucleotides not matched to a gene: 8. From germline, CDR1 is SNHLY and CDR2 FYNNEI. The CDR3 loop spans 13 amino acids. CDR3 bases: TGTGCCGACGACGGGGGGATGCAAGAGACCCAGTACTTC. It encodes CADDGGMQETQYF.